These 23 T cell receptor beta chains share one sample of origin, sequenced in a study of blood T cell repertoires in COVID-19. Sequencing used immunoSEQ multiplex PCR; TCRdb keeps in-frame clones, though not all of them. Counted here are some 100,000 clones, approximately 91% occurring once; the ten biggest clones make up less than 2.5%. The sample was peripheral blood. Receptor source: a man aged 45-65 years with active COVID-19.

The chain carries TRBV6-5 and TRBJ2-1; D gene ambiguous. The V end was cut by 6 bases, the J end by 3 bases, with 15 bases between. Per the germline V gene, CDR1 is MNHEY and CDR2 is SVGAGI. CDR3 length: 15 residues. The CDR3 spells CASRRGTTDYNEQFF. DNA of the CDR3: TGTGCCAGCAGAAGAGGAACTACCGACTACAATGAGCAGTTCTTC.

This chain uses TRBV19 with TRBJ1-1, with D possibly TRBD1 on 6 matching bases. The V gene's germline CDR1 is LNHDA and CDR2 SQIVND (reference sequence). V shed 3 bases and J shed 0 bases, with 14 bases lying between them. CDR3 length: 16 residues. CDR3 region: CASSILEDRLNTEAFF. The CDR3 DNA reads TGTGCCAGTAGTATCCTCGAGGACAGATTGAACACTGAAGCTTTCTTT.

V usage is TRBV7-9 and J usage is TRBJ1-2; 9 nucleotides line up with TRBD1. V lost 6 bases and J lost 5; bases outside the gene matches: 4. This CDR3 is built from 13 residues. Germline lookup yields CDR1 SEHNR and CDR2 FQNEAQ (reference sequence). The CDR3 reads CASSHGTGYGYTF. Here the CDR3 DNA reads TGTGCCAGCAGTCACGGGACAGGGTATGGCTACACCTTC.

The chain joins TRBV11-2 to TRBJ1-1; D might be TRBD1 (6 bases). Trimming took off 5 bases at V and 0 bases at J, with 13 bases between the two ends. Per germline, CDR1 SGHAT and CDR2 FQNNGV. The CDR3 length is 15 residues. The CDR3 bases are TGTGCCAGCAGCCCAAGGGGGGGCATGAACACTGAAGCTTTCTTT. Protein: CASSPRGGMNTEAFF.

The chain carries TRBV5-8 and TRBJ1-5; D remains unclear. This CDR3 is built from 14 residues. Germline CDR1 SGHTS, CDR2 YDEGEE. Trimming took 3 bases from V and 4 from J, leaving 11 bases between them. CDR3 nucleotide sequence: TGTGCCAGCAGCTCCGGACTGCGTAATCAGCCCCAGCATTTT. This translates into CASSSGLRNQPQHF.

The J gene is TRBJ1-4, the V gene TRBV9; 7 nucleotides agree with TRBD1. The V and J ends lost 4 bases and 7 bases, in that order; junction bases with no gene match: 13. The CDR3 has 16 residues. Per the germline V gene, CDR1 is SGDLS and CDR2 is YYNGEE. In DNA form, the CDR3 reads TGTGCCAGCAGCTCACGTCCGAGACAGGGATTTGAAAAACTGTTTTTT. This encodes CASSSRPRQGFEKLFF.

This chain connects TRBV19 to TRBJ1-5; a weak D match, TRBD1 (5 bases). V was shortened by 7 bases and J by 11 bases, with 18 bases between the two germline ends. The CDR3 covers 13 residues. CDR1 is LNHDA and CDR2 is SQIVND in the germline V gene (reference sequence). CDR3 sequence reads: CASKRGGDLAQHF. In nucleotides, the CDR3 is TGTGCCAGTAAGCGGGGGGGGGATTTAGCCCAGCATTTT.

This clone occurred once. The rearrangement uses TRBV18 and TRBJ1-3; D unresolved. The ends were cut back, 3 bases at V and 0 bases at J, with 18 bases in the middle. Germline CDR1 KGHSH, CDR2 LQKENI. The CDR3 length is 18 residues. The CDR3 loop is CASSPNMRAAGSGNTIYF. The CDR3 nucleotides read TGTGCCAGCTCACCTAATATGAGGGCAGCAGGCTCTGGAAACACCATATATTTT.

V usage is TRBV7-9 and J usage is TRBJ1-2; the match to TRBD1 covers 7 bases. Germline lookup yields CDR1 SEHNR and CDR2 FQNEAQ (reference sequence). Germline trimming cut 3 bases from V and 3 bases from J; bases unmatched to any gene: 4. The CDR3 sequence is 14 residues long. The CDR3 bases are TGTGCCAGCAGCTTTGGGGACAGAGACTATGGCTACACCTTC. Its protein product is CASSFGDRDYGYTF.

The V call is TRBV14, the J call TRBJ2-7; TRBD1 might be the D (6 bases). The CDR3 consists of 18 residues. Per germline, CDR1 SGHDN and CDR2 FVKESK. The ends were cut back, 5 bases at V and 0 bases at J, with 23 bases in the middle. CDR3 coding DNA: TGTGCCAGCAGCAGAAACGAATACCGGGACAAGATCTCCTACGAGCAGTACGTC. As protein: CASSRNEYRDKISYEQYV.

The chain joins TRBV5-1 to TRBJ1-2; the match to TRBD1 covers 11 bases. From germline, CDR1 is SGHRS and CDR2 YFSETQ. The ends lost 4 bases at V and 7 bases at J; junction bases unmatched: 6. CDR3 length: 14 residues. CDR3 sequence reads: CASSTGQGVGGYTF. For the CDR3, the DNA is TGCGCCAGCAGCACGGGACAGGGGGTAGGTGGCTACACCTTC.

The chain combines TRBV19 with TRBJ2-7; TRBD1 aligns across 8 bases. Germline CDR1 reads LNHDA; CDR2 reads SQIVND (reference sequence). The CDR3 runs 14 residues. Losses at the gene ends were 5 bases for V and 4 bases for J; bases not matched to a gene: 7. The CDR3 protein is CASSYPDRAYEQYF. DNA of the CDR3: TGTGCCAGTAGTTACCCGGACAGGGCGTACGAGCAGTACTTC.

V is TRBV5-1 and J is TRBJ1-5, with no clear D. V lost 0 bases to trimming and J lost 5 bases, with 12 bases between them. CDR3 size: 15 residues. Germline V CDR1 and CDR2: SGHRS, YFSETQ. CDR3 DNA: TGCGCCAGCAGCTTGGATGGTGGGCCCTATCAGCCCCAGCATTTT. Translation gives CASSLDGGPYQPQHF.

The V and J genes are TRBV11-2 and TRBJ2-5; 8 bases are a match to TRBD2. V lost 5 bases and J lost 4; bases outside the gene matches: 12. The CDR3 is made up of 16 amino acids. CDR1 is SGHAT, CDR2 FQNNGV, per germline. In DNA, the CDR3 is TGTGCCAGCAGCCCCGAGGGAGCGGGAGAGTTAGAGACCCAGTACTTC. Translation: CASSPEGAGELETQYF.

The V call is TRBV5-1, the J call TRBJ2-3; 12 nucleotides agree with TRBD2. Germline V gene sequence: CDR1 SGHRS, CDR2 YFSETQ. The CDR3 extends over 16 amino acids. The trim removed 3 bases at V and 4 bases at J, leaving 6 bases unmatched. CDR3 sequence: CASSWSSGRAADTQYF. The CDR3 coding sequence is TGCGCCAGCAGCTGGTCTAGCGGGAGGGCCGCAGATACGCAGTATTTT. Together with reference TRBV5-1 and TRBJ2-3, the CDR3 gives the full variable domain: KAGVTQTPRYLIKTRGQQVTLSCSPISGHRSVSWYQQTPGQGLQFLFEYFSETQRNKGNFPGRFSGRQFSNSRSEMNVSTLELGDSALYLCASSWSSGRAADTQYFGPGTRLTVL.

V is TRBV10-3 and J is TRBJ2-2, with TRBD2 matching 8 bases. V trimming: 9 bases; J trimming: 7 bases; junction bases outside the gene matches: 4. In germline, CDR1 is ENHRY, CDR2 SYGVKD. The CDR3 has 12 amino acids. In DNA, the CDR3 is TGTGCCATAGCGGGAGCTGGCGGGGAGCTGTTTTTT. It is translated as CAIAGAGGELFF.

This sequence joins TRBV7-3 and TRBJ2-2, with D possibly TRBD2 on 6 matching bases. The CDR3 runs to 16 residues. V lost 7 bases to trimming and J lost 1 base, with 16 bases between them. Germline assignment: CDR1 SGHTA and CDR2 FQGTGA. CDR3 in amino acids: CASKPSGTLNTGELFF. The CDR3 nucleotides read TGTGCCAGCAAACCATCCGGGACTTTGAACACCGGGGAGCTGTTTTTT.

This chain joins TRBV27 and TRBJ1-2, with 8 nucleotides matching TRBD1. The CDR3 totals 15 residues. Per germline, CDR1 MNHEY and CDR2 SMNVEV (reference sequence). V was clipped by 0 bases and J by 3 bases; unmatched bases: 3. The chain's CDR3 is CASSLSWDRYYGYTF. The CDR3 DNA sequence: TGTGCCAGCAGTTTATCATGGGACAGGTACTATGGCTACACCTTC.

The chain combines TRBV18 with TRBJ1-1; 8 nucleotides align to TRBD1. Losses at the gene ends were 0 bases for V and 5 bases for J; bases not matched to a gene: 2. The germline CDR1 and CDR2 sequences are KGHSH and LQKENI. The CDR3 sequence is 14 residues long. CDR3 loop: CASSPPNRGTEAFF. The CDR3, as DNA: TGTGCCAGCTCACCACCGAACAGGGGGACTGAAGCTTTCTTT.

The chain is built from TRBV2 and TRBJ2-1; 7 nucleotides align to TRBD2. Per the germline V gene, CDR1 is SNHLY and CDR2 is FYNNEI. The CDR3 consists of 14 residues. Trimming took 7 bases from V and 8 from J; bases not matched to a gene: 11. The DNA of the CDR3 is TGTGCCAGCATGAGACTAGCTCGGGGCGATGAGCAGTTCTTC. It is translated as CASMRLARGDEQFF. The full variable domain, with the rest looked up from reference TRBV2 and TRBJ2-1, is EPEVTQTPSHQVTQMGQEVILRCVPISNHLYFYWYRQILGQKVEFLVSFYNNEISEKSEIFDDQFSVERPDGSNFTLKIRSTKLEDSAMYFCASMRLARGDEQFFGPGTRLTVL.

The V and J genes are TRBV7-9 and TRBJ2-1; TRBD1 might be the D (6 bases). The V gene lost 3 bases and the J gene lost 0 bases, with 15 bases spanning the gap. Germline V gene sequence: CDR1 SEHNR, CDR2 FQNEAQ (reference sequence). This CDR3 is built from 17 residues. CDR3 sequence (DNA): TGTGCCAGCAGCTTCAGTTCTACAGGGTTCTCCTACAATGAGCAGTTCTTC. Its protein product is CASSFSSTGFSYNEQFF.

The chain carries TRBV7-9 and TRBJ2-1, with a weak D call TRBD2 (5 bases). The V and J ends lost 5 bases and 8 bases respectively, with 13 bases between them. CDR1 SEHNR and CDR2 FQNEAQ come from the germline V gene (reference sequence). This CDR3 contains 13 residues. CDR3 bases: TGTGCCAGCAGCCGAGGGAGCGCCTATGAGCAGTTCTTC. Amino acid sequence: CASSRGSAYEQFF.

The rearrangement uses TRBV4-1 and TRBJ2-7, with TRBD1 as a possible D gene (6 bases). V was clipped by 3 bases and J by 4 bases, with 22 bases between them. Germline lookup yields CDR1 MGHRA and CDR2 YSYEKL. This CDR3 has 17 amino acids. As DNA, the CDR3 is TGCGCCAGCAGCCAGACGACAGGTGGCCTTACGTGGTACGAGCAGTACTTC. Its protein product is CASSQTTGGLTWYEQYF.